One sample yielded the 14 T cell receptor beta chains listed below, sequenced in a study of T cells in Graves' hyperthyroidism and ophthalmopathy. It was RNA transcripts that yielded the amplified TCR beta CDR3 regions. In the first-round RT-PCR of the TCR CDR3, the HTBI primer set was used. TCRdb reanalysed the multiplex PCR reads using MiXCR and keeps one entry per CDR3 protein. The sample holds roughly 500,000 distinct CDR3 sequences, under 25% seen once. The specimen sequenced was blood. These receptors were taken from a woman aged 65 to 85 with Graves' ophthalmopathy.

This clonotype was counted a single time. The chain is built from TRBV20-1 and TRBJ2-7, with TRBD2 identical over 8 bases. The germline V gene encodes CDR1 DFQATT and CDR2 SNEGSKA (reference sequence). This CDR3 has 15 residues. Trimming removed 4 bases from V and 1 base from J; junction bases left unmatched: 9. DNA of the CDR3: TGCAGTGCTACGACGGGACTAGGAGGTTCCTACGAGCAGTACTTC. As protein: CSATTGLGGSYEQYF.

V usage is TRBV20-1 and J usage is TRBJ2-4, with 8 bases fitting TRBD2. CDR1 is DFQATT and CDR2 is SNEGSKA in the germline V gene (reference sequence). V shed 6 bases and J 1 base; nucleotides not matched to a gene: 8. This CDR3 has 15 residues. Here the CDR3 DNA reads TGCAGTGCGGGGGGTAGCGGGAACGCCAAAAACATTCAGTACTTC. This encodes CSAGGSGNAKNIQYF.

This clonotype was counted only a few times. The CDR3 DNA reads as TGTGCCAGCCAAGGAGGGGTTGGCCAGCCCCAGCATTTT. It specifies CASQGGVGQPQHF. J is TRBJ1-5 and V is TRBV12-3 or TRBV12-4; the D gene is possibly TRBD1 (5 bases). With 8 bases removed from V and 7 bases from J, the gap between germline ends came to 15 bases. The CDR3 loop spans 13 amino acids.

The sample holds a few counts of this clonotype. The genes are TRBV3-1 and TRBJ2-5; the D call may be TRBD1 or TRBD2 (5 bases each). There are 14 residues in the CDR3. Germline V gene lookup returns CDR1 LGHDT and CDR2 YNNKEL (reference sequence). V was shortened by 0 bases and J by 5 bases, with 10 bases between the two germline ends. CDR3 protein: CASSQEKGTETQYF. The CDR3 DNA reads TGTGCCAGCAGCCAAGAGAAAGGGACGGAGACCCAGTACTTC.

In its sample, this clonotype was seen a few times. The rearrangement uses TRBV6-5 and TRBJ1-2; D gene ambiguous. Germline lookup yields CDR1 MNHEY and CDR2 SVGAGI. V was clipped by 2 bases and J by 2 bases, with 9 bases between them. The CDR3 has 14 residues. The CDR3 DNA follows: TGTGCCAGCAGTTACACCACCCTCAACTATGGCTACACCTTC. Protein sequence: CASSYTTLNYGYTF.

The rearrangement links TRBV6-6 to TRBJ2-1; weak D call: TRBD1 (5 bases). V was pared by 2 bases and J by 7 bases, with 12 bases between. Germline CDR1 and CDR2: MNHNY and SVGAGI (reference sequence). The CDR3 loop spans 14 amino acids. In nucleotides, the CDR3 is TGTGCCAGCAGTTACCCTCCGACAGAAAATGAGCAGTTCTTC. It codes for CASSYPPTENEQFF.

This clonotype was recorded many times. The chain links TRBV12-3 or TRBV12-4 to TRBJ2-3; 8 bases align to TRBD1. CDR3 length: 18 amino acids. The trim removed 2 bases at V and 0 bases at J, leaving 10 bases unmatched. This CDR3 reads CASSLIVAGGFSTDTQYF. Here the CDR3 DNA reads TGTGCCAGCAGTTTAATAGTGGCAGGGGGCTTTAGCACAGATACGCAGTATTTT.

In regard to this clonotype: A much bigger clone sits one base away, suggesting this may be a read error. This sequence joins TRBV20-1 and TRBJ2-6; TRBD1 is a possible D gene (5 bases). The CDR3 sequence is 13 residues long. Per the germline V gene, CDR1 is DFQATT and CDR2 is SNEGSKA (reference sequence). The CDR3 DNA follows: TGCAGTGCAAGTGTCTCTGGGGCCAACGCCCTGACTTTC. It codes for CSASVSGANALTF.

The table lists this clonotype with many counts. The chain recombines TRBV28 with TRBJ2-3; 9 positions agree with TRBD2. Germline V gene data show CDR1 as MDHEN and CDR2 as SYDVKM. This CDR3 is built from 14 residues. Trimming at V came to 10 bases and at J to 2 bases, leaving 7 bases not matched to a gene. The chain's CDR3 is CAMSSGANTDTQYF. As DNA, the CDR3 is TGTGCCATGTCTAGCGGGGCTAACACAGATACGCAGTATTTT.

The chain has TRBV6-1 and TRBJ1-2, with D maybe TRBD1 (6 bases). CDR3 size: 14 residues. V was cut by 6 bases and J by 0 bases, with 11 bases left in between. Germline V gene data show CDR1 as MNHNS and CDR2 as SASEGT. The CDR3 sequence: CASRRTASNYGYTF. In DNA form, the CDR3 reads TGTGCCAGCAGACGGACAGCTTCTAACTATGGCTACACCTTC.

The CDR3, as DNA: TGTGCCAGCAGCTCTCGAGCGGCTCGAAGCTCCTACAATGAGCAGTTCTTC. Translation gives CASSSRAARSSYNEQFF. The chain links TRBV7-2 to TRBJ2-1, with D perhaps TRBD2 (5 bases). Germline values: CDR1 SGHTA, CDR2 FQGNSA. Trimming took 4 bases from V and 0 from J, leaving 16 bases between them. The CDR3 has 17 residues. The variable domain in full, with the rest retrieved from reference TRBV7-2 and TRBJ2-1, is GAGVSQSPSNKVTEKGKDVELRCDPISGHTALYWYRQSLGQGLEFLIYFQGNSAPDKSGLPSDRFSAERTGGSVSTLTIQRTQQEDSAVYLCASSSRAARSSYNEQFFGPGTRLTVL.

This clonotype was seen a handful of times. J is TRBJ2-7 and V is TRBV29-1; possibly TRBD1 or TRBD2 for D (5 bases each). Per the germline V gene, CDR1 is SQVTM and CDR2 is ANQGSEA. V was shortened by 6 bases and J by 0 bases, with 15 bases between the two germline ends. The CDR3 covers 14 residues. The CDR3 spells CSVWDQRDSYEQYF. As DNA, the CDR3 is TGCAGCGTGTGGGACCAGCGCGACTCCTACGAGCAGTACTTC.

As to this clonotype: Just one base apart from a much larger clone, this may be a read error. The J gene is TRBJ1-5, the V gene TRBV12-3 or TRBV12-4; D ambiguous. CDR3 length equals 15 residues. The CDR3 DNA is TGTGCCAGCAGTTTAGACGTTAATAGCAATCGGCCCCAGCATTTT. It codes for CASSLDVNSNRPQHF.

This clonotype was found a few times. V gene TRBV3-1 combines with J gene TRBJ2-1, with D tentatively TRBD2 (6 bases). CDR3 length: 15 residues. Germline loops: CDR1 LGHDT, CDR2 YNNKEL (reference sequence). V was cut by 1 base and J by 9 bases, with 16 bases left in between. CDR3 sequence reads: CASSQVRTTSAEQFF. CDR3 bases: TGTGCCAGCAGCCAAGTTAGGACTACGTCTGCTGAGCAGTTCTTC.